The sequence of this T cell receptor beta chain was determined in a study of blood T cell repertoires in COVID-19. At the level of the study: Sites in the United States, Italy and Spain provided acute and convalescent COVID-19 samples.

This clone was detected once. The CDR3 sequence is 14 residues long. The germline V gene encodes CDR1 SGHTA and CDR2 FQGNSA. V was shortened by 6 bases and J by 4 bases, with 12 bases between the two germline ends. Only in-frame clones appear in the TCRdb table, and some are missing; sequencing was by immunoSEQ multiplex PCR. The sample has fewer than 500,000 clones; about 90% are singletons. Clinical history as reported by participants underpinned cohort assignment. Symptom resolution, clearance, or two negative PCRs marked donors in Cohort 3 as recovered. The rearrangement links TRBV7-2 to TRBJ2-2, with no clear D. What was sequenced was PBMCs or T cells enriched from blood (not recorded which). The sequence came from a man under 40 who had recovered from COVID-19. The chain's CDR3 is CASRFDTVTGELFF. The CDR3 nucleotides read TGTGCCAGCAGGTTCGACACAGTCACCGGGGAGCTGTTTTTT.